Listed here are 14 T cell receptor beta chains from one sample, sequenced in a study of control samples from healthy donors and cancer patients. Profiled with immunoSEQ multiplex PCR; TCRdb holds only in-frame clones, not every one. The sample consists of about 120,000 clones, more than 70% of them appearing once. Sample: blood. The receptors originated from a man aged 45-65 years in good health.

The chain uses TRBV4-2 and TRBJ1-1, with no clear D. CDR3 length: 13 residues. The V gene's germline CDR1 is LGHNA and CDR2 YNFKEQ. The V end was cut by 0 bases, the J end by 1 base, with 3 bases between. CDR3 coding DNA: TGTGCCAGCAGCCAAGACAGGAACACTGAAGCTTTCTTT. It specifies CASSQDRNTEAFF.

This clone was observed many times. The chain employs TRBV4-1 and TRBJ1-1; 12 bases fit TRBD1. CDR1 and CDR2 (germline): MGHRA, YSYEKL. This CDR3 region has 17 residues. With 0 bases clipped from V and 2 bases from J, the junction kept 4 bases outside the gene matches. For the CDR3, the DNA is TGCGCCAGCAGCCAAGATCCCGGGACAGGGGGCAACACTGAAGCTTTCTTT. Translation: CASSQDPGTGGNTEAFF.

The J gene is TRBJ1-2, the V gene TRBV19; TRBD1 might be the D (6 bases). The germline gives CDR1 LNHDA, CDR2 SQIVND (reference sequence). The CDR3 is 14 residues long. The V gene lost 6 bases and the J gene lost 1 base, with 12 bases spanning the gap. The CDR3 is CASSGQFDNYGYTF. In DNA, the CDR3 is TGTGCCAGTAGCGGACAGTTCGATAACTATGGCTACACCTTC.

The chain joins TRBV16 to TRBJ2-5; D is possibly TRBD1 (6 bases). The germline gives CDR1 KGHSY, CDR2 FQNENV. The length of the CDR3 is 17 residues. V lost 4 bases, J lost 2 bases, and 20 bases lay in between. In DNA, the CDR3 is TGTGCCAGCAGCCCGTCCAACACGGGACACAATCAAGAGACCCAGTACTTC. It codes for CASSPSNTGHNQETQYF.

This chain uses TRBV15 with TRBJ2-3; 7 bases fit TRBD2. The CDR3 consists of 16 residues. From germline, CDR1 is LNHNV and CDR2 YYDKDF (reference sequence). With V trimmed by 6 bases and J by 2 bases, 11 bases remained unmatched. The CDR3 region has the DNA TGTGCCACCAGTACTGAGCGGGGACCACTCACAGATACGCAGTATTTT. Its protein is CATSTERGPLTDTQYF. The full variable domain, its missing parts supplied by reference TRBV15 and TRBJ2-3, is DAMVIQNPRYQVTQFGKPVTLSCSQTLNHNVMYWYQQKSSQAPKLLFHYYDKDFNNEADTPDNFQSRRPNTSFCFLDIRSPGLGDTAMYLCATSTERGPLTDTQYFGPGTRLTVL.

This clone was recorded a few times. This chain connects TRBV10-2 to TRBJ2-3; 7 bases fit TRBD2. V dropped 3 bases and J dropped 2; count of bases not matched to a gene: 8. CDR3 length: 16 amino acids. Per the germline V gene, CDR1 is WSHSY and CDR2 is SAAADI. The CDR3 coding sequence is TGCGCCAGCAGTGAATTGGGGGGGGTATACACAGATACGCAGTATTTT. It codes for CASSELGGVYTDTQYF.

This chain joins TRBV6-1 and TRBJ1-5, with D unresolved. Germline CDR1 reads MNHNS; CDR2 reads SASEGT. The CDR3 sequence is 16 residues long. The germline V and J ends were trimmed by 4 bases and 1 base, with 14 bases remaining between them. CDR3: CASSAFWHLSNQPQHF. DNA of the CDR3: TGTGCCAGCAGTGCCTTCTGGCATTTAAGCAATCAGCCCCAGCATTTT.

The chain combines TRBV11-2 with TRBJ2-1; possibly TRBD1 for D (6 bases). Germline values: CDR1 SGHAT, CDR2 FQNNGV. The V gene lost 4 bases and the J gene lost 4 bases, with 11 bases spanning the gap. CDR3 length equals 14 residues. This chain's CDR3 is CASSSGQFYNEQFF. The CDR3 bases are TGTGCCAGCAGCTCCGGACAGTTTTACAATGAGCAGTTCTTC.

As for this clone: Its ends do not fully match the called genes, so a read error is possible. The chain is built from TRBV2 and TRBJ1-2, with D maybe TRBD1 (5 bases). The CDR3 consists of 13 residues. CDR1 is SNHLY and CDR2 is FYNNEI in the germline V gene. The CDR3 protein is CTSSARADYGYTF. CDR3 DNA: TGTACCAGCAGTGCCAGGGCAGACTATGGCTACACCTTC.

V gene TRBV19 combines with J gene TRBJ1-5; D is possibly TRBD1 (6 bases). CDR1 LNHDA and CDR2 SQIVND come from the germline V gene (reference sequence). CDR3 length: 14 residues. V lost 7 bases to trimming and J lost 5 bases, with 15 bases between them. CDR3 DNA sequence: TGTGCCAGTATGGACGACAGGAGGCATCAGCCCCAGCATTTT. Protein product: CASMDDRRHQPQHF.

CDR3 amino acids: CASSSPLAGTDTQYF. Here the CDR3 DNA reads TGTGCCAGCAGTTCTCCCCTAGCCGGTACAGATACGCAGTATTTT. The rearrangement uses TRBV6-6 and TRBJ2-3; D perhaps matches TRBD2 (5 bases). The V end lost 4 bases, the J end lost 3 bases, and 14 bases lay between the germline ends. Germline V lookup: CDR1 MNHNY, CDR2 SVGAGI (reference sequence). The CDR3 consists of 15 residues.

The chain couples TRBV2 to TRBJ1-5; TRBD1 might be the D (6 bases). V was cut by 8 bases and J by 5 bases, with 13 bases left in between. The CDR3 has 13 residues. In germline, CDR1 is SNHLY, CDR2 FYNNEI. DNA for the CDR3: TGTGCCAGCTCAGGGGAATTTGATCAGCCCCAGCATTTT. This sequence encodes CASSGEFDQPQHF.

The chain is built from TRBV6-5 and TRBJ1-1; possible D gene TRBD1, 6 bases. Germline assignment: CDR1 MNHEY and CDR2 SVGAGI. The CDR3 totals 13 residues. V gave up 4 bases and J gave up 1 base, with 7 bases separating them. CDR3 DNA sequence: TGTGCCAGCAGTTCACAGGGGAACACTGAAGCTTTCTTT. Translating gives CASSSQGNTEAFF.

This chain connects TRBV6-5 to TRBJ2-7; 7 bases map to TRBD1. Germline loops: CDR1 MNHEY, CDR2 SVGAGI. This CDR3 has 13 residues. Trimming at V came to 5 bases and at J to 4 bases, leaving 5 bases not matched to a gene. The CDR3 sequence: CASSPYRGYEQYF. CDR3 in DNA: TGTGCCAGCAGTCCTTACAGGGGTTACGAGCAGTACTTC.